This is a list of T cell receptor beta chains from one sample in a study of breast tumors, draining lymph nodes, adjacent tissues. Each CDR3 protein is one row after TCRdb ran MiXCR on the multiplex PCR reads. The sample includes 75,000 to 100,000 distinct CDR3 sequences, roughly a fifth of them seen just once. Specimen: axillary lymph node tissue. These receptors were collected from a female donor with breast cancer. Some clones in this sample may be carry-over from other donors' samples. Each CDR3 is given with its conserved first and last residue. The D gene is left open where the match is weak. Rows may omit the clone size; those that give it use once, few, many or a size class.

clone_size	v_call	j_call	d_call	cdr3_aa	cdr3_nt
many	TRBV4-3	TRBJ2-5	-	CASSQDMGVRVQTQYF	TGCGCCAGCAGCCAAGATATGGGGGTCCGGGTTCAGACCCAGTACTTC
-	TRBV27	TRBJ2-3	TRBD2	CARGLAGATDTQYF	TGTGCCAGAGGACTAGCGGGAGCGACAGATACGCAGTATTTT
-	TRBV12-5	TRBJ2-1	TRBD2	CASGLVRASGLSSYNEQFF	TGTGCTAGTGGTTTGGTACGGGCTAGCGGGCTTAGCTCCTACAATGAGCAGTTCTTC
-	TRBV15	TRBJ2-7	-	CATSSRAGDSYEQYF	TGTGCCACCAGCTCTCGGGCAGGGGACTCCTACGAGCAGTACTTC
many	TRBV7-8	TRBJ2-3	-	CASSRFITDTQYF	TGTGCCAGCAGCCGATTTATAACAGATACGCAGTATTTT
few	TRBV28	TRBJ2-7	TRBD2	CVIQREGYEQYF	TGTGTCATTCAGCGGGAGGGATACGAGCAGTACTTC
-	TRBV4-1	TRBJ2-7	-	CASSRGAGLLNYCEQYF	TGCGCCAGCAGCCGGGGGGCGGGACTCCTTAACTACTGCGAGCAGTACTTC
-	TRBV28	TRBJ1-5	-	CASSLGEYSNQHQHF	TGTGCCAGCAGTTTAGGGGAATATAGCAATCAGCACCAGCATTTT
many	TRBV7-3	TRBJ2-3	-	CASSLGSFADTQYF	TGTGCCAGCAGCTTAGGGAGTTTTGCAGATACGCAGTATTTT
many	TRBV19	TRBJ1-2	TRBD1	CASSIQGGNYGYTF	TGTGCCAGTAGTATCCAGGGGGGGAACTATGGCTACACCTTC
many	TRBV6-1	TRBJ1-3	TRBD1	CASSEVRGPGNTIYF	TGTGCCAGCAGTGAAGTCAGGGGGCCTGGAAACACCATATATTTT
many	TRBV7-2	TRBJ2-3	-	CASSLGTGADTQYF	TGTGCCAGCAGCTTAGGTACCGGGGCCGATACGCAGTATTTT
-	TRBV28	TRBJ1-5	-	CASSSQGRKQPQHF	TGTGCCAGCAGTTCCCAGGGAAGGAAACAGCCCCAGCATTTT
many	TRBV6-5	TRBJ2-1	TRBD2	CASSWTLAGGGGEQFF	TGTGCCAGCAGTTGGACTCTAGCGGGAGGAGGGGGCGAGCAGTTCTTC
many	TRBV7-4	TRBJ2-7	TRBD2	CASSCPNSGSYEQYF	TGTGCCAGCAGCTGCCCCAATAGCGGGAGCTACGAGCAGTACTTC
many	TRBV5-6	TRBJ2-1	TRBD2	CASSLTSGRTQSSYNEQFF	TGTGCCAGCAGCTTGACTAGCGGGAGGACTCAGAGCTCCTACAATGAGCAGTTCTTC
many	TRBV7-8	TRBJ2-3	TRBD2	CASSQETSGRALDTQYF	TGTGCCAGCAGCCAAGAGACTAGCGGAAGGGCCTTAGATACGCAGTATTTT
once	TRBV27	TRBJ2-2	TRBD1	CANSPQGAFGELFF	TGTGCCAACAGTCCACAGGGGGCTTTCGGGGAGCTGTTTTTT
few	TRBV27	TRBJ2-1	TRBD2	CASSRDLAGLLPNEQFF	TGTGCCAGCAGTCGGGACCTAGCGGGACTCCTTCCCAATGAGCAGTTCTTC
many	TRBV5-6	TRBJ1-4	TRBD1	CASSHRDSEKLFF	TGTGCCAGCAGCCACCGGGACAGTGAAAAACTGTTTTTT
many	TRBV6-5	TRBJ1-2	-	CATQGGQGGYGYTF	TGTGCCACCCAGGGAGGGCAGGGAGGGTATGGCTACACCTTC
-	TRBV7-2	TRBJ1-1	TRBD1	CASSRGQSATEAFF	TGTGCCAGCAGCCGGGGACAGTCGGCCACTGAAGCTTTCTTT
many	TRBV7-8	TRBJ2-6	-	CASSHDGGSGANVLTF	TGTGCCAGCAGCCACGACGGGGGATCGGGGGCCAACGTCCTGACTTTC
many	TRBV19	TRBJ2-6	-	CASTRLPARSGANVLTF	TGTGCCAGTACGCGGTTGCCTGCCCGCTCTGGGGCCAACGTCCTGACTTTC
-	TRBV20-1	TRBJ1-1	-	CSARRQGGTEAFF	TGCAGTGCTAGGCGGCAGGGTGGCACTGAAGCTTTCTTT
many	TRBV5-4	TRBJ1-2	-	CASSFTGTVYGYTF	TGTGCCAGCAGCTTTACTGGGACGGTCTATGGCTACACCTTC
-	TRBV3-1	TRBJ2-3	TRBD2	CASSQEGGRADTQYF	TGTGCCAGCAGCCAAGAGGGGGGGAGGGCAGATACGCAGTATTTT